One sample yielded the 21 T cell receptor beta chains listed below, sequenced in a study of blood T cell repertoires in COVID-19. This table comes from immunoSEQ multiplex PCR, and its TCRdb copy is limited to in-frame clones, with some not included. This table holds approximately 220,000 clones, roughly 84% found once. Sample: peripheral blood. The source of these receptors is a woman aged 25-40 years who had recovered from COVID-19.

The genes are TRBV7-3 and TRBJ2-3; no definite D call. From germline, CDR1 is SGHTA and CDR2 FQGTGA. The CDR3 runs 15 residues. V gave up 5 bases and J gave up 5 bases, with 17 bases separating them. The CDR3 loop reads CASSPVGGALDTQYF. CDR3 DNA sequence: TGTGCCAGCAGCCCGGTTGGTGGAGCTCTAGATACGCAGTATTTT.

This clone was seen more than once but under ten times. The chain links TRBV28 to TRBJ2-1; D not certain. CDR1 is MDHEN and CDR2 is SYDVKM in the germline V gene. Between the trimmed V and J ends, which lost 2 bases and 5 bases, there was a span of 16 bases. This CDR3 has 16 amino acids. CDR3: CASSLPISRVDNEQFF. CDR3 DNA sequence: TGTGCCAGCAGTTTACCCATTAGCCGTGTCGACAATGAGCAGTTCTTC.

The chain has TRBV27 and TRBJ2-5; perhaps TRBD2 as D (6 bases). The CDR3 extends over 13 amino acids. The V gene's germline CDR1 is MNHEY and CDR2 SMNVEV (reference sequence). V was shortened by 2 bases and J by 5 bases, with 9 bases between the two germline ends. Here the CDR3 DNA reads TGTGCCAGCAGTTTAGGCCGGGGGGAGACCCAGTACTTC. Amino acid sequence: CASSLGRGETQYF.

This clone occurred a few times. This chain connects TRBV7-2 to TRBJ2-3; 8 positions match TRBD2. CDR1 and CDR2 from the germline V gene are SGHTA and FQGNSA. V shed 1 base, J shed 5 bases, and the junction held 5 bases outside the gene matches. The CDR3 runs 15 residues. CDR3 residues: CASSLESGSVDTQYF. Here the CDR3 DNA reads TGTGCCAGCAGCTTAGAAAGCGGGAGTGTAGATACGCAGTATTTT.

The gene calls are TRBV11-2 and TRBJ2-1; 10 positions match TRBD2. The germline gives CDR1 SGHAT, CDR2 FQNNGV. The ends lost 1 base at V and 6 bases at J; junction bases unmatched: 9. The CDR3 covers 17 residues. The CDR3 is CASSLVGRSSGSNEQFF. The CDR3 nucleotides read TGTGCCAGCAGCTTAGTCGGTCGGTCTAGCGGGAGCAATGAGCAGTTCTTC.

J is TRBJ2-3 and V is TRBV7-9; TRBD2 aligns across 10 bases. Germline assignment: CDR1 SEHNR and CDR2 FQNEAQ (reference sequence). V dropped 3 bases and J dropped 5; count of bases not matched to a gene: 5. This CDR3 is 15 amino acids long. The DNA of the CDR3 is TGTGCCAGCAGCTTGGTAGCGGGAGGTGTAGATACGCAGTATTTT. This translates into CASSLVAGGVDTQYF.

The V call is TRBV29-1, the J call TRBJ1-2; 7 bases match TRBD1. The CDR3 has 14 amino acids. Germline V CDR1 and CDR2: SQVTM, ANQGSEA. Unmatched junction bases numbered 15, after V lost 3 bases and J lost 11 bases. Written as DNA, the CDR3 is TGCAGCGTTGATTCCCGCCGCGGGACAGATTTTTACACCTTC. Its translation is CSVDSRRGTDFYTF.

The chain employs TRBV7-9 and TRBJ2-7, with 10 bases that match TRBD2. CDR1 is SEHNR and CDR2 is FQNEAQ in the germline V gene (reference sequence). The CDR3 covers 16 residues. Trimming at V came to 5 bases and at J to 2 bases, leaving 9 bases not matched to a gene. The CDR3 coding sequence is TGTGCCAGCAGCCGCGTGGTCAGCGGGAGGGCCTACGAGCAGTACTTC. Amino acids: CASSRVVSGRAYEQYF.

This chain uses TRBV27 with TRBJ2-5, with a weak D call TRBD1 (6 bases). The V end lost 6 bases, the J end lost 2 bases, and 10 bases lay between the germline ends. The CDR3 totals 13 residues. Germline CDR1 and CDR2: MNHEY and SMNVEV (reference sequence). CDR3 region: CASRQGIQETQYF. In nucleotides, the CDR3 is TGTGCCAGCAGACAGGGAATACAAGAGACCCAGTACTTC.

The V and J genes are TRBV5-6 and TRBJ1-3, with D perhaps matching TRBD1 (6 bases). Germline loops: CDR1 SGHDT, CDR2 YYEEEE. This CDR3 is built from 18 residues. V was trimmed by 0 bases and J by 0 bases, leaving 16 bases between them. CDR3 amino acids: CASSLVTGGPGSGNTIYF. In DNA, the CDR3 is TGTGCCAGCAGCTTGGTGACGGGGGGGCCAGGCTCTGGAAACACCATATATTTT.

The rearrangement links TRBV27 to TRBJ2-5; 7 bases fit TRBD2. Unmatched junction bases numbered 12, after V lost 6 bases and J lost 5 bases. Germline assignment: CDR1 MNHEY and CDR2 SMNVEV (reference sequence). The CDR3 totals 15 residues. This chain's CDR3 is CASRNIGSGAETQYF. As DNA, the CDR3 is TGTGCCAGCAGAAATATAGGCAGCGGGGCGGAGACCCAGTACTTC.

The J gene is TRBJ2-2, the V gene TRBV12-5, with TRBD2 as a possible D gene (5 bases). Looked up from germline, CDR1 is LGHNT and CDR2 is FRNRAP. V lost 0 bases and J lost 6, with 14 bases in between. CDR3 length: 16 amino acids. CDR3 residues: CASGLVGSGGSGELFF. CDR3 coding DNA: TGTGCTAGTGGTTTGGTCGGGTCCGGCGGGTCCGGGGAGCTGTTTTTT.

The CDR3, as DNA: TGTGCCAGCAGTTATCGCAGGGTAGACGAGCAGTACTTC. This codes for CASSYRRVDEQYF. The V call is TRBV6-5, the J call TRBJ2-7; D is perhaps TRBD1 (5 bases). Germline CDR1 is MNHEY and CDR2 is SVGAGI. This CDR3 region has 13 residues. Between the trimmed V and J ends, which lost 3 bases and 5 bases, there was a span of 11 bases.

The chain carries TRBV7-6 and TRBJ2-3; 10 bases agree with TRBD2. Germline-derived CDR1 and CDR2 are SGHVS and FNYEAQ. CDR3 length equals 16 residues. Trimming at V came to 2 bases and at J to 0 bases, leaving 2 bases not matched to a gene. DNA of the CDR3: TGTGCCAGCAGCTTACTAGCGGGAGTTAGCACAGATACGCAGTATTTT. Amino acids: CASSLLAGVSTDTQYF.

The chain carries TRBV5-1 and TRBJ2-2, with D hard to call. There are 13 residues in the CDR3. V lost 3 bases and J lost 1, with 4 bases in between. Germline loops: CDR1 SGHRS, CDR2 YFSETQ. The DNA for the CDR3 is TGCGCCAGCAGCTCTAAGAACACCGGGGAGCTGTTTTTT. Translation: CASSSKNTGELFF.

The rearrangement links TRBV15 to TRBJ2-2; D uncertain. Germline V gives CDR1 LNHNV, CDR2 YYDKDF (reference sequence). CDR3 length equals 16 residues. Trimming stripped 1 base from V and 3 bases from J, with 12 bases between. The CDR3 nucleotides are TGTGCCACCAGCAGAGTGAGCGCCTTGGACACCGGGGAGCTGTTTTTT. It translates to CATSRVSALDTGELFF.

V gene TRBV19 combines with J gene TRBJ1-6; 11 nucleotides line up with TRBD1. Germline V gene sequence: CDR1 LNHDA, CDR2 SQIVND (reference sequence). This CDR3 comprises 15 residues. Trimming took 6 bases from V and 11 from J; bases not matched to a gene: 9. This chain's CDR3 is CASSPGTGGIPPLHF. The CDR3 DNA sequence: TGTGCCAGTAGCCCCGGGACAGGGGGAATTCCACCCCTCCACTTT.

The chain uses TRBV7-9 and TRBJ2-5; 9 bases are a match to TRBD2. Germline V lookup: CDR1 SEHNR, CDR2 FQNEAQ (reference sequence). This CDR3 region has 15 residues. Losses at the gene ends were 5 bases for V and 2 bases for J; bases not matched to a gene: 6. CDR3 residues: CASSQRGGGQETQYF. The CDR3 nucleotides read TGTGCCAGCAGCCAACGCGGGGGGGGTCAAGAGACCCAGTACTTC. Using reference TRBV7-9 and TRBJ2-5 for the parts outside the CDR3, the full variable domain is DTGVSQNPRHKITKRGQNVTFRCDPISEHNRLYWYRQTLGQGPEFLTYFQNEAQLEKSRLLSDRFSAERPKGSFSTLEIQRTEQGDSAMYLCASSQRGGGQETQYFGPGTRLLVL.

The chain carries TRBV4-1 and TRBJ1-1, with D perhaps TRBD1 (5 bases). V lost 3 bases to trimming and J lost 1 base, with 15 bases between them. The CDR3 is made up of 16 amino acids. Germline V gene sequence: CDR1 MGHRA, CDR2 YSYEKL. The CDR3, as DNA: TGCGCCAGCAGCCAGGGGCAGAGGACACCGAACACTGAAGCTTTCTTT. Protein sequence: CASSQGQRTPNTEAFF.

This chain links TRBV4-1 with TRBJ2-1; 8 bases align to TRBD2. The CDR3 loop spans 17 amino acids. Looked up from germline, CDR1 is MGHRA and CDR2 is YSYEKL. Trimming cost V 4 bases and J 3 bases; bases outside gene matches: 11. Written as DNA, the CDR3 is TGCGCCAGCAGCCCCGGGTCTAACCGGGAGGGCTACAATGAGCAGTTCTTC. Translation: CASSPGSNREGYNEQFF.

This CDR3 is CASRERTGGSNTGELFF. The CDR3, as DNA: TGTGCCAGCAGGGAAAGGACAGGGGGCTCGAACACCGGGGAGCTGTTTTTT. This chain connects TRBV2 to TRBJ2-2, with TRBD1 matching over 11 bases. CDR3 length: 17 residues. Looked up from germline, CDR1 is SNHLY and CDR2 is FYNNEI. With 6 bases clipped from V and 0 bases from J, the junction kept 6 bases outside the gene matches.